The 25 T cell receptor beta chains in this list originate from one sample, sequenced in a study of molecular identifiers for immune sequencing clone quantification. TCRdb reanalysed the PCR reads using MiXCR and keeps one entry per CDR3 protein. The data contain about 510,000 distinct CDR3 sequences, over 20% of them singletons. The sample taken for sequencing was naive CD8+ T cells from blood, with Jurkat cell RNA spiked in. Noted subset: FACS-sorted CD8+CD4-CCR7+CD45RA+ naive T cells. These receptors came from a human donor in good health. Some libraries in this study had Jurkat cell RNA spiked in.

A remark on this clonotype: The junction shows a germline mismatch at one end, possibly a read error. The chain has TRBV7-2 and TRBJ2-7; TRBD2 matches at 7 bases. The CDR3 totals 14 residues. The germline V gene has CDR1 SGHTA and CDR2 FQGNSA. CDR3 region: CASGLGLADYEQYF. CDR3 DNA sequence: TGTGCCAGCGGCTTAGGCCTAGCGGACTACGAGCAGTACTTC.

V gene TRBV11-2 combines with J gene TRBJ1-1; the D is unclear. The germline gives CDR1 SGHAT, CDR2 FQNNGV. Deletions cut 5 bases from V and 2 bases from J, with 6 bases between. This CDR3 region has 12 residues. The CDR3 loop is CASSQYNTEAFF. The CDR3 DNA sequence: TGTGCCAGCAGCCAATACAACACTGAAGCTTTCTTT.

This clonotype was picked up a small number of times. V gene TRBV4-1 combines with J gene TRBJ2-1; D uncertain. From germline, CDR1 is MGHRA and CDR2 YSYEKL. With 1 base removed from V and 5 bases from J, the gap between germline ends came to 15 bases. The CDR3 is made up of 16 amino acids. CDR3 sequence reads: CASSQGFPEVNNEQFF. The DNA for the CDR3 is TGCGCCAGCAGCCAAGGTTTCCCCGAGGTTAACAATGAGCAGTTCTTC.

Only a few counts were recorded for this clonotype. The chain links TRBV12-3 or TRBV12-4 to TRBJ2-1; perhaps TRBD2 as D (6 bases). The V and J ends lost 2 bases and 6 bases respectively, with 17 bases between them. CDR3 size: 16 residues. This CDR3 reads CASSLLVGLARNEQFF. CDR3 bases: TGTGCCAGCAGTTTACTGGTAGGGCTAGCGCGCAATGAGCAGTTCTTC.

In its sample, this clonotype was seen a few times. The V call is TRBV19, the J call TRBJ2-1; 9 nucleotides match TRBD2. This CDR3 is 15 amino acids long. Per germline, CDR1 LNHDA and CDR2 SQIVND (reference sequence). V lost 6 bases, J lost 9 bases, and 12 bases stayed unmatched. Here the CDR3 reads CASSPSGTGVSEQFF. CDR3 nucleotides: TGTGCCAGTAGCCCTAGCGGGACGGGAGTTAGTGAGCAGTTCTTC.

Of note for this clonotype: This sequence may be a read error, since a much larger clone differs from it by one base. The V call is TRBV7-9, the J call TRBJ2-7; D gene unclear. Between the trimmed V and J ends, which lost 3 bases and 8 bases, there was a span of 11 bases. The germline V gene encodes CDR1 SEHNR and CDR2 FQNEAQ (reference sequence). The CDR3 consists of 12 residues. CDR3 region: CASSLGYRKQYF. CDR3 nucleotides: TGTGCCAGCAGCTTGGGGTACCGCAAGCAGTACTTC.

This clonotype has a count of ten or more. This sequence joins TRBV29-1 and TRBJ1-1; perhaps TRBD1 as D (6 bases). The CDR3 covers 12 residues. The germline gives CDR1 SQVTM, CDR2 ANQGSEA. Deletions cut 6 bases from V and 7 bases from J, with 15 bases between. The CDR3 reads CSVEMGAGEAFF. The CDR3 nucleotides read TGCAGCGTGGAAATGGGGGCAGGTGAAGCTTTCTTT.

The rearrangement joins TRBV4-1 to TRBJ2-7; 9 bases line up with TRBD1. This CDR3 spans 15 amino acids. V trimming: 2 bases; J trimming: 2 bases; junction bases outside the gene matches: 4. Germline lookup yields CDR1 MGHRA and CDR2 YSYEKL. CDR3 nucleotide sequence: TGCGCCAGCAGCCAATCCGGGACAGGGACCTACGAGCAGTACTTC. Translating gives CASSQSGTGTYEQYF.

This clonotype was seen more than once but under ten times. This sequence joins TRBV20-1 and TRBJ1-1, with TRBD1 as a possible D gene (5 bases). This CDR3 has 16 amino acids. V gave up 3 bases and J gave up 1 base, with 18 bases separating them. CDR1 and CDR2 (germline): DFQATT, SNEGSKA (reference sequence). The CDR3 region is CSARRGRVSRNTEAFF. The CDR3 region has the DNA TGCAGTGCTAGGAGGGGCAGGGTGTCCAGGAACACTGAAGCTTTCTTT.

This clonotype was recorded many times. J is TRBJ1-1 and V is TRBV29-1, with no clear D. The CDR3 is 11 residues long. V lost 1 base to trimming and J lost 10 bases, with 10 bases between them. Germline lookup yields CDR1 SQVTM and CDR2 ANQGSEA. CDR3 coding DNA: TGCAGCGTTGAAGCGACGGAGGGAGCTTTCTTT. Translation gives CSVEATEGAFF.

Comments on this clonotype: This may be a read error: a much more frequent sequence differs by one nucleotide. The conserved closing phenylalanine or tryptophan is absent in this CDR3, likely reflecting a read error. This chain joins TRBV14 and TRBJ2-3; D is unclear. CDR1 SGHDN and CDR2 FVKESK come from the germline V gene. V was clipped by 2 bases and J by 0 bases, with 6 bases between them. The CDR3 length is 14 residues. DNA of the CDR3: TGTGCCAGCAGCCAAACCCCCAGCACAGATACGCAGTATCTT. It is translated as CASSQTPSTDTQYL.

Details on this clonotype: A much larger clone lies one base from this, so it may be a read error. The gene calls are TRBV30 and TRBJ1-1, with D hard to call. CDR1 is GTSNPN, CDR2 SVGIG, per germline (reference sequence). V was clipped by 1 base and J by 4 bases, with 13 bases between them. The CDR3 is 14 residues long. CDR3 DNA sequence: TGTGCCTGGAGTGCAAGGGCCGATGGCACTGAAGCTTTCTTT. Translated, it gives CAWSARADGTEAFF.

This clonotype showed up many times. V usage is TRBV29-1 and J usage is TRBJ1-1; a possible D gene is TRBD1 (6 bases). Trimming stripped 7 bases from V and 2 bases from J, with 17 bases between. The CDR3 has 14 residues. Germline assignment: CDR1 SQVTM and CDR2 ANQGSEA. CDR3 sequence: CSARGQGSNTEAFF. The DNA of the CDR3 is TGCAGCGCCAGGGGCCAGGGGTCCAACACTGAAGCTTTCTTT. The full variable domain, in which reference TRBV29-1 and TRBJ1-1 provide the parts outside the CDR3, is SAVISQKPSRDICQRGTSLTIQCQVDSQVTMMFWYRQQPGQSLTLIATANQGSEATYESGFVIDKFPISRPNLTFSTLTVSNMSPEDSSIYLCSARGQGSNTEAFFGQGTRLTVV.

This clonotype was counted only a few times. The chain recombines TRBV19 with TRBJ2-7; 10 bases match TRBD2. The CDR3 contains 17 residues. Trimming took 6 bases from V and 3 from J; bases not matched to a gene: 14. CDR1 and CDR2 from the germline V gene are LNHDA and SQIVND (reference sequence). CDR3 amino acids: CASSPWPTGTSVYEQYF. CDR3 DNA: TGTGCCAGTAGCCCGTGGCCCACCGGGACTAGCGTCTACGAGCAGTACTTC.

The sample holds many counts of this clonotype. The J gene is TRBJ2-7, the V gene TRBV20-1, with D tentatively TRBD2 (6 bases). The length of the CDR3 is 12 residues. V lost 5 bases and J 4 bases, leaving 12 bases between the germline ends. Looked up from germline, CDR1 is DFQATT and CDR2 is SNEGSKA (reference sequence). This chain's CDR3 is CSALPEGYEQYF. Written as DNA, the CDR3 is TGCAGTGCTTTACCGGAGGGGTACGAGCAGTACTTC.

This sequence joins TRBV6-2 or TRBV6-3 and TRBJ2-5; D remains unclear. V was pared by 2 bases and J by 2 bases, with 12 bases between. Germline CDR1 MNHEY, CDR2 SVGEGT. CDR3 length equals 15 residues. The CDR3 protein is CASSYGYGIQETQYF. The DNA for the CDR3 is TGTGCCAGCAGTTACGGATATGGGATTCAAGAGACCCAGTACTTC.

CDR3 residues: CASSLGVKPEAFF. The CDR3 nucleotides read TGTGCCAGCAGCTTGGGGGTGAAACCTGAAGCTTTCTTT. The V call is TRBV5-4, the J call TRBJ1-1; no reliable D call. Germline CDR1 and CDR2: SGHNT and YYREEE (reference sequence). The CDR3 consists of 13 residues. The V end lost 0 bases, the J end lost 6 bases, and 9 bases lay between the germline ends. The full variable domain, completed using reference TRBV5-4 and TRBJ1-1, is ETGVTQSPTHLIKTRGQQVTLRCSSQSGHNTVSWYQQALGQGPQFIFQYYREEENGRGNFPPRFSGLQFPNYSSELNVNALELDDSALYLCASSLGVKPEAFFGQGTRLTVV.

A word on this clonotype: One base away lies a much larger clone, so this may be a sequencing read error. V is TRBV28 and J is TRBJ2-7; D tentatively reads TRBD1 or TRBD2 (5 bases each). With 5 bases removed from V and 5 bases from J, the gap between germline ends came to 25 bases. CDR1 and CDR2 from the germline V gene are MDHEN and SYDVKM. The CDR3 is made up of 17 amino acids. The CDR3 is CASSPLPVTGAGHEQYF. The CDR3 nucleotides read TGTGCCAGCAGTCCCCTTCCCGTCACCGGGGCAGGGCACGAGCAGTACTTC.

This clonotype was seen ten or more times. V is TRBV4-3 and J is TRBJ1-5; D is ambiguous. This CDR3 contains 14 residues. Germline V gives CDR1 LGHNA, CDR2 YSLEER. V lost 0 bases, J lost 3 bases, and 6 bases lay in between. The CDR3, as DNA: TGCGCCAGCAGCCAAGACTACGCCAATCAGCCCCAGCATTTT. Its protein product is CASSQDYANQPQHF.

This clonotype was counted only a few times. The chain combines TRBV5-3 with TRBJ2-3, with D unresolved. TRBV5-3 is reported as an ORF; its role is uncertain. The CDR3 extends over 12 amino acids. V was shortened by 10 bases and J by 4 bases, with 13 bases between the two germline ends. The CDR3, as DNA: TGTGCCGGCAGCTCTCGAGCAGATACGCAGTATTTT. Protein: CAGSSRADTQYF.

This clonotype was counted only a few times. V gene TRBV20-1 combines with J gene TRBJ2-3; TRBD2 matches at 8 bases. Unmatched junction bases numbered 17, after V lost 0 bases and J lost 6 bases. Germline V gene data show CDR1 as DFQATT and CDR2 as SNEGSKA (reference sequence). This CDR3 region has 18 residues. The CDR3: CSAREKGGGGGPADTQYF. The CDR3, as DNA: TGCAGTGCTAGAGAAAAGGGGGGTGGCGGGGGGCCGGCTGATACGCAGTATTTT.

Many counts were recorded for this clonotype. This chain links TRBV12-3 or TRBV12-4 with TRBJ2-1, with 8 bases lining up with TRBD2. This CDR3 comprises 16 residues. The trim removed 6 bases at V and 8 bases at J, leaving 15 bases unmatched. As DNA, the CDR3 is TGTGCCAGCAGACCAACGGGAGCGGGAGTAATGGATGAGCAGTTCTTC. Encoded protein: CASRPTGAGVMDEQFF.

This clonotype was found many times. J is TRBJ2-3 and V is TRBV20-1; TRBD1 or TRBD2 may be the D gene (5 bases each). This CDR3 has 17 amino acids. V was shortened by 6 bases and J by 4 bases, with 26 bases between the two germline ends. The V gene's germline CDR1 is DFQATT and CDR2 SNEGSKA (reference sequence). The CDR3 DNA is TGCAGTGCGGGGACGGACGAGGACTCCTATATCGCAGATACGCAGTATTTT. The encoded protein is CSAGTDEDSYIADTQYF.

The table lists this clonotype with many counts. J is TRBJ2-7 and V is TRBV28; unclear D gene. Trimming stripped 3 bases from V and 2 bases from J, with 8 bases between. CDR3 length equals 13 residues. Germline V CDR1 and CDR2: MDHEN, SYDVKM. CDR3: CASSFNLAYEQYF. CDR3 bases: TGTGCCAGCAGTTTCAACCTTGCCTACGAGCAGTACTTC.

The chain recombines TRBV6-5 with TRBJ2-1; no clear D. Trimming took 5 bases from V and 0 from J, leaving 14 bases between them. The CDR3 consists of 16 residues. Germline V CDR1 and CDR2: MNHEY, SVGAGI. CDR3 sequence (DNA): TGTGCCAGCAGTCCAACCCTCCGGTCCTCCTACAATGAGCAGTTCTTC. It encodes CASSPTLRSSYNEQFF.